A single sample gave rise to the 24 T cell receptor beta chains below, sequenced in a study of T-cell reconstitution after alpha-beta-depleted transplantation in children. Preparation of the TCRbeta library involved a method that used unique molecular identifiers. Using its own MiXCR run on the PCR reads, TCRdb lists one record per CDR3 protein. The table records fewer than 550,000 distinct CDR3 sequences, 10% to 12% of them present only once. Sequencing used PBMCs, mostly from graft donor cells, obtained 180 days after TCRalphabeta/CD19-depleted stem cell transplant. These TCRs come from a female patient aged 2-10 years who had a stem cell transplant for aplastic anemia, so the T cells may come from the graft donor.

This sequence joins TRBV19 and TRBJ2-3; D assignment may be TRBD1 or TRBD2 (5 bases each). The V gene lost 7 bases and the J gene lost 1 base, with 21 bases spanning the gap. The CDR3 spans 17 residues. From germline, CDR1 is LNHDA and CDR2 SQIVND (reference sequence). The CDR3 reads CASKRAASEGGTDTQYF. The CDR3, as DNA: TGTGCCAGTAAGAGGGCCGCAAGCGAAGGGGGCACAGATACGCAGTATTTT.

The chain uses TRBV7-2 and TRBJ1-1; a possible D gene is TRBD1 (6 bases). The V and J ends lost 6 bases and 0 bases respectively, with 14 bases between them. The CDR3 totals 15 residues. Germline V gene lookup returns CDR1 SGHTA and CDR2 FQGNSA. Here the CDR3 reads CASRYRTGLNTEAFF. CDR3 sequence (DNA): TGTGCCAGCAGGTATAGAACAGGGTTGAACACTGAAGCTTTCTTT.

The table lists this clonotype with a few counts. This CDR3 is CASSLGVFSYEQYF. The CDR3 nucleotides are TGTGCCAGCAGCTTGGGGGTCTTCTCCTACGAGCAGTACTTC. The rearrangement links TRBV5-5 to TRBJ2-7; D is undetermined. The CDR3 has 14 amino acids. V lost 0 bases and J lost 0, with 7 bases in between. Germline V gene sequence: CDR1 SGHKS, CDR2 YYEKEE (reference sequence).

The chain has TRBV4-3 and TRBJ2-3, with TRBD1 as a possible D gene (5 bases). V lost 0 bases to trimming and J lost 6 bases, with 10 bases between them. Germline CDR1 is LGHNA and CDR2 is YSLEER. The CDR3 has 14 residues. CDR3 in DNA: TGCGCCAGCAGCCAAGAGCTGGGGCGGGATACGCAGTATTTT. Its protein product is CASSQELGRDTQYF.

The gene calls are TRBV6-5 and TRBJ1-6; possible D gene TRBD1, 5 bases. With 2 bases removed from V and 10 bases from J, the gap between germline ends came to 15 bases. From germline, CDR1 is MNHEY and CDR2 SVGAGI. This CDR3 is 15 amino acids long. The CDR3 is CASSYGPGADSPLHF. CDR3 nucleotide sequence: TGTGCCAGCAGTTACGGTCCCGGGGCGGACTCACCCCTCCACTTT.

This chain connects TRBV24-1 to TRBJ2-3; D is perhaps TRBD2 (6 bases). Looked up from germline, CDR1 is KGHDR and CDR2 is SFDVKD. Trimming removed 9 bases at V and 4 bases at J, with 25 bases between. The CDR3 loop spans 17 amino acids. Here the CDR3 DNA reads TGTGCCACCTCCCAGGGACTCGTCCTTCCCTTCGCAGATACGCAGTATTTT. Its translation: CATSQGLVLPFADTQYF.

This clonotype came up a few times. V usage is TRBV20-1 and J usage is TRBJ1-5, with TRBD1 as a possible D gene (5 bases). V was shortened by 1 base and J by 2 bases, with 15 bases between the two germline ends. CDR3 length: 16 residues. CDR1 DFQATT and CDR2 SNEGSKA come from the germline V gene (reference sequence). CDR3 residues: CSARVPGGRGNQPQHF. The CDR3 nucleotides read TGCAGTGCTAGAGTCCCGGGAGGCAGGGGCAATCAGCCCCAGCATTTT.

The CDR3 nucleotides are TGTGCCAGCAGTTCCCGAGGAACCTACGAGCAGTACGTC. Amino acids: CASSSRGTYEQYV. The chain employs TRBV2 and TRBJ2-7, with unresolved D. Germline loops: CDR1 SNHLY, CDR2 FYNNEI. The CDR3 covers 13 residues. The ends were cut back, 5 bases at V and 2 bases at J, with 10 bases in the middle.

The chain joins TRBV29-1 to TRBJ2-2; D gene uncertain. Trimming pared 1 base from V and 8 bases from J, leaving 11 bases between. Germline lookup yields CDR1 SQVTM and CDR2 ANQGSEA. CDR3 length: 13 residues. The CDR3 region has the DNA TGCAGCGTTGAAGGGACCTTCTATGGGGAGCTGTTTTTT. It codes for CSVEGTFYGELFF.

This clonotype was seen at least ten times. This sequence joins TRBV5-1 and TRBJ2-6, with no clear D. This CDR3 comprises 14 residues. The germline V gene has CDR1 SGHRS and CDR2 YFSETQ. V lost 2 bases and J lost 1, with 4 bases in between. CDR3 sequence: CASSFDSGANVLTF. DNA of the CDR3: TGCGCCAGCAGCTTCGATTCTGGGGCCAACGTCCTGACTTTC. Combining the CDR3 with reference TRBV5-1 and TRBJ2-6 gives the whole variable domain KAGVTQTPRYLIKTRGQQVTLSCSPISGHRSVSWYQQTPGQGLQFLFEYFSETQRNKGNFPGRFSGRQFSNSRSEMNVSTLELGDSALYLCASSFDSGANVLTFGAGSRLTVL.

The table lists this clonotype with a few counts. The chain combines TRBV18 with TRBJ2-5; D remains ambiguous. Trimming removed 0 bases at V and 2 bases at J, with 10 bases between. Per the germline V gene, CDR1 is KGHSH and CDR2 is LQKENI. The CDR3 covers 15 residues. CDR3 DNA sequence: TGTGCCAGCTCACCACCGTCGAACAGACAAGAGACCCAGTACTTC. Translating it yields CASSPPSNRQETQYF.

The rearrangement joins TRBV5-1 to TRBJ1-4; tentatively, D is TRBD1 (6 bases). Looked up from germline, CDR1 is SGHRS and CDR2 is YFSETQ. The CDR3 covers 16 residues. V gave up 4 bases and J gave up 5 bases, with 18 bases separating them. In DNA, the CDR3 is TGCGCCAGCAGCCAAGACCCGGGACACATCAATGAAAAACTGTTTTTT. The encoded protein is CASSQDPGHINEKLFF.

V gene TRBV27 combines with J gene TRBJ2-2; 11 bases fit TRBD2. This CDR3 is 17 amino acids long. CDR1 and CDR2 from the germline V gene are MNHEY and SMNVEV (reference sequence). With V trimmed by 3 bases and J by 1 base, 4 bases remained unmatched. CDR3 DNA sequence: TGTGCCAGCAGTTTCCTGACTAGCGGGATGAACACCGGGGAGCTGTTTTTT. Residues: CASSFLTSGMNTGELFF.

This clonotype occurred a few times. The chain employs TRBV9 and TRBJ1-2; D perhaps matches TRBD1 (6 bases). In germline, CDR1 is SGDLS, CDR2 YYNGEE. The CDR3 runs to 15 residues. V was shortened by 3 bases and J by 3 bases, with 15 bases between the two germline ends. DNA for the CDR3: TGTGCCAGCAGCGGAACCCCGGGACACCACTATGGCTACACCTTC. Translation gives CASSGTPGHHYGYTF.

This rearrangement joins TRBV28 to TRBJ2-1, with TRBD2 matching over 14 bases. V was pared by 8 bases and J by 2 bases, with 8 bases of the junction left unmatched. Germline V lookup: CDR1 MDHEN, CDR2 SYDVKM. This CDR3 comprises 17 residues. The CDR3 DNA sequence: TGTGCCAGCCGACTAGCGGGAGGGCACATCACCTACAATGAGCAGTTCTTC. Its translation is CASRLAGGHITYNEQFF.

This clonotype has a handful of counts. The CDR3, as DNA: TGTGCCAGCAGCTATGGGACTAGCGGGGGTAACAATGAGCAGTTCTTC. Its protein product is CASSYGTSGGNNEQFF. This chain joins TRBV11-2 and TRBJ2-1; 14 bases align to TRBD2. The germline CDR1 and CDR2 sequences are SGHAT and FQNNGV. The CDR3 length is 16 residues. Trimming cost V 4 bases and J 5 bases; bases outside gene matches: 4.

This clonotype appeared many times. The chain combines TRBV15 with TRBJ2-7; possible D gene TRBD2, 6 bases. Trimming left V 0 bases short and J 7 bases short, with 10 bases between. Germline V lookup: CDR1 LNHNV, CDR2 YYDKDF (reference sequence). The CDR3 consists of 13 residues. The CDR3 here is CATSRDRGGEQYF. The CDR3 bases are TGTGCCACCAGCAGAGATCGTGGAGGGGAGCAGTACTTC.

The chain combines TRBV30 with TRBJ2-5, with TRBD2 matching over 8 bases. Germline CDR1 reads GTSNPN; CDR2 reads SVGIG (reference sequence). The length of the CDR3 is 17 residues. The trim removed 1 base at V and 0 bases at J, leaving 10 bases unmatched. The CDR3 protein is CAWSGLAGPKYQETQYF. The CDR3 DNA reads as TGTGCCTGGAGTGGGCTAGCGGGCCCTAAGTACCAAGAGACCCAGTACTTC.

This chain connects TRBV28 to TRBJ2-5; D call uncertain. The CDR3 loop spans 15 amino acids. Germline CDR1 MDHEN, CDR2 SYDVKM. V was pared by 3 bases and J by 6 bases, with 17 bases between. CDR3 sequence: CASSFPPGKMKTQYF. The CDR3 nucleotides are TGTGCCAGCAGTTTTCCCCCAGGAAAGATGAAGACCCAGTACTTC.

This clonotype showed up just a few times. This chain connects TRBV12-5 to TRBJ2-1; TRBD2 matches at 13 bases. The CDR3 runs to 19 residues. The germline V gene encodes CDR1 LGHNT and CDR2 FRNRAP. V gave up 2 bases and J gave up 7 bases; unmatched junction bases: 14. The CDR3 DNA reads TGTGCTAGTGGTTTGCTACTAGCGGGAGGGCCAGGGGGAGGGAATGAGCAGTTCTTC. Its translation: CASGLLLAGGPGGGNEQFF. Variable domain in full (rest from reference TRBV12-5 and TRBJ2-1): DARVTQTPRHKVTEMGQEVTMRCQPILGHNTVFWYRQTMMQGLELLAYFRNRAPLDDSGMPKDRFSAEMPDATLATLKIQPSEPRDSAVYFCASGLLLAGGPGGGNEQFFGPGTRLTVL.

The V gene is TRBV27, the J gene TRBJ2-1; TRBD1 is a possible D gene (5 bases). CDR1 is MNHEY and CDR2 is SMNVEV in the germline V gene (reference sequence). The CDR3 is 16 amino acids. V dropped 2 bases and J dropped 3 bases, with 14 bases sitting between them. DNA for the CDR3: TGTGCCAGCAGTTTAAAAGGGGAATTTAGCTACAATGAGCAGTTCTTC. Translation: CASSLKGEFSYNEQFF.

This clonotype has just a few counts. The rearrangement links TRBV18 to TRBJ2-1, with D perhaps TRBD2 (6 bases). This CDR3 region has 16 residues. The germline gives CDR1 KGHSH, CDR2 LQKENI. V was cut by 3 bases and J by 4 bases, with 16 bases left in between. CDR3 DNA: TGTGCCAGCTCACCCCGGAATAGCGGCGGTTACAATGAGCAGTTCTTC. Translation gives CASSPRNSGGYNEQFF.

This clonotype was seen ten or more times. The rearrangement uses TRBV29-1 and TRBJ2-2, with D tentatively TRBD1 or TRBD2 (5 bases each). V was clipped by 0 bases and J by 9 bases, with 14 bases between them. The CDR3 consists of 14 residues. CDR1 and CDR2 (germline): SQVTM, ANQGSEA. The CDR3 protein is CSVEDYGKGRELFF. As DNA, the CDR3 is TGCAGCGTTGAAGACTACGGGAAGGGACGGGAGCTGTTTTTT.

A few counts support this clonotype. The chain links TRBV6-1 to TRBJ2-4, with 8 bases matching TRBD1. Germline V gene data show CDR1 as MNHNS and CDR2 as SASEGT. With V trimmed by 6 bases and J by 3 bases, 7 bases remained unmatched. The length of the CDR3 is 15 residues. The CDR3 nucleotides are TGTGCCAGCAGGACCGACAGGGGAGGCAAAAACATTCAGTACTTC. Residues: CASRTDRGGKNIQYF.